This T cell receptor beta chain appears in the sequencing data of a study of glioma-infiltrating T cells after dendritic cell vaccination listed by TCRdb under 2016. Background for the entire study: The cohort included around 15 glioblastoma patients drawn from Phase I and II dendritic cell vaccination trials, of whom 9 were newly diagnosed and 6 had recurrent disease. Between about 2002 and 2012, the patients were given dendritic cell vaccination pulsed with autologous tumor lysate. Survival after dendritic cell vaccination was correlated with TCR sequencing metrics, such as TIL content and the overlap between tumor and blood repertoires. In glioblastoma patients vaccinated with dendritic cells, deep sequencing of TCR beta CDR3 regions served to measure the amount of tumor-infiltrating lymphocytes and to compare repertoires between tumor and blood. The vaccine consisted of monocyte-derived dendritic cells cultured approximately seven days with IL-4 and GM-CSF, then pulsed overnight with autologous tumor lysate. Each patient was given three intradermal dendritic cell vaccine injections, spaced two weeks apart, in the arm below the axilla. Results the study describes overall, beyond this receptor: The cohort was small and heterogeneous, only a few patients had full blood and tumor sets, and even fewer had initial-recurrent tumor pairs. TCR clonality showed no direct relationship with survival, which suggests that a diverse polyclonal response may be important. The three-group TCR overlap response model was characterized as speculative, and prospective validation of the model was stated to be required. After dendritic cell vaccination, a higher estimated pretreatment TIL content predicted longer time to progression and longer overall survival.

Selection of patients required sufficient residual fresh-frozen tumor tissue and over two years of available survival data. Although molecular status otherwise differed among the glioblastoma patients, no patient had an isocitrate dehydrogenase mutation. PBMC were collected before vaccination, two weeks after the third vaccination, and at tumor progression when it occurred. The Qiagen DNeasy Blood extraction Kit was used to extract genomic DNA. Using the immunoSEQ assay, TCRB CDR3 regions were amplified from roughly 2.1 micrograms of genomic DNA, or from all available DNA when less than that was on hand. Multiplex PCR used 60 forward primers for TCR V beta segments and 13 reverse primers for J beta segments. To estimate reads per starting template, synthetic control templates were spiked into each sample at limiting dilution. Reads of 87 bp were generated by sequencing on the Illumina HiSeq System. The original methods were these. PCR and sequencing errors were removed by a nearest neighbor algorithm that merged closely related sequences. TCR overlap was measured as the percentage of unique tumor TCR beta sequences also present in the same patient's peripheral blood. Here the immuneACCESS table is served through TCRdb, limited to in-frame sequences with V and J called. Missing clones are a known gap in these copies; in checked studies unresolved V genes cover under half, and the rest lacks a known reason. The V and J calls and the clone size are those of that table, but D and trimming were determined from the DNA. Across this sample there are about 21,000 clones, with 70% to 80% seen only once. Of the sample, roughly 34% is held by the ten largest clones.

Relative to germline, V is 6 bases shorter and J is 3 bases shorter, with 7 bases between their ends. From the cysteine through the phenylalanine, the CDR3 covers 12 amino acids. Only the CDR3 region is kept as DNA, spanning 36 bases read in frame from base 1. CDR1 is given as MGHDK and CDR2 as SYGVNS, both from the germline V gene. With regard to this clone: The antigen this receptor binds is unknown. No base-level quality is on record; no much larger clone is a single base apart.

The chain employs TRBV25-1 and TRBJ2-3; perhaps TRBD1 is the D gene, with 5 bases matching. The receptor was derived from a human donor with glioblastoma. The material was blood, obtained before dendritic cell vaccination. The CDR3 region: CASRGETDTQYF. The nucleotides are TGTGCCAGCAGAGGGGAAACAGATACGCAGTATTTT.